This entry describes one T cell receptor beta chain. Sequenced by immunoSEQ multiplex PCR; TCRdb stores in-frame clones only, minus some. Of around 49,000 clones listed, 65% to 90% are singletons. The data are from a study of blood T cell repertoires in COVID-19. Study context: From T cells, B-cell-depleted T cells, or PBMCs came the material, which was cDNA or gDNA.

Germline lookup yields CDR1 ENHRY and CDR2 SYGVKD. The length of the CDR3 is 13 residues. The V segment lost 4 bases and the J segment 7 bases; nucleotides outside the gene matches: 4. Patients at the Seattle site were enrolled during active infection and followed longitudinally. The source of this sequence is a woman older than 75 with COVID-19, enrolled during active disease. The sequencing sample was made of peripheral blood. The V and J genes are TRBV10-3 and TRBJ1-2, with 9 positions matching TRBD1. DNA of the CDR3: TGTGCCATCAGTGGGACAGGGGCGAGTGGCTACACCTTC. Translated: CAISGTGASGYTF.